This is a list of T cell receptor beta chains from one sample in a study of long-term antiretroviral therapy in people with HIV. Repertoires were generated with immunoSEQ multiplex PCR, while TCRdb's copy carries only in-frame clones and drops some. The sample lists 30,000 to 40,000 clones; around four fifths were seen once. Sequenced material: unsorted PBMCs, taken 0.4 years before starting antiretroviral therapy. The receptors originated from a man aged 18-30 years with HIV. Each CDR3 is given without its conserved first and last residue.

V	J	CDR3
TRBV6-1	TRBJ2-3	ATPFGGAGDTQY
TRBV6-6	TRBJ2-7	ASRPKGAVHEQY
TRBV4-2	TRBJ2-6	ASSQSRGSGANVLT
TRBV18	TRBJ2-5	ASSLREQGGETQY
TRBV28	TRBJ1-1	ASSLLRQDSTEAF
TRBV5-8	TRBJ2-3	ASSHWTADRTDTQY
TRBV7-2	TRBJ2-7	ASSLAGGKGYEQY
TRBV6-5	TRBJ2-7	ASSYWAGDEQY
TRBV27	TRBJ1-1	ASSLDRFDNTEAF
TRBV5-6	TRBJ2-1	ASSFGTNNEQF
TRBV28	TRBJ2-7	ASSPPGGQTDSYEQY
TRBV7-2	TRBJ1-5	ASSPQTGQPQH
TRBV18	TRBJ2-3	ASSPMTSGSRTDTQY
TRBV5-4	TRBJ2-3	ASSPSGRAITTDTQY
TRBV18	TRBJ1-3	ASSPSGTGFSGNTIY
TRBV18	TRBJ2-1	ASSPIAGGINEQF
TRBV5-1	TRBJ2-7	ASREAGSGEQY
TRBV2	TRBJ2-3	ASSEGGAADTQY
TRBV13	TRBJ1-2	ASSPGATRGLT
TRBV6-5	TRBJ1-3	ASLPAHGNTIY
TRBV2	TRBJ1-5	ASSQYRTGSYSNQPQH
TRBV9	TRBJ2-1	ASSRREVEQF
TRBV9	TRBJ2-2	ASSVVSANTGELF
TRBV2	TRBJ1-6	ASRTGGGSPLH
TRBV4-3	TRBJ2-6	ASSQEGRGSGANVLT
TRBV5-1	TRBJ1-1	ASSLNGEGEAF
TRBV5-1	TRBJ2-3	ASSFSTSGSADTQY
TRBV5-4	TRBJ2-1	ASSFRLAGGIGEQF
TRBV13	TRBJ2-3	ASAKRGGLTDTQY
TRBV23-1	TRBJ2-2	ASSPGQGAPNGTGELF
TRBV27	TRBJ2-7	ASSGPGQGLRQY
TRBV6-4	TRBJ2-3	ASSEGLQNTDTQY
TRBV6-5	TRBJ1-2	ASSMTGQGYT
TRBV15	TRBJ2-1	ATSRDRVAHEQF
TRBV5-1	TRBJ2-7	ASRPATAYEQY
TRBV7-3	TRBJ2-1	ASSLVGSGVNEQF
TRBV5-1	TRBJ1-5	ASSLGQSQPQH
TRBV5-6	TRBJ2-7	ASSSPGQGSEQY
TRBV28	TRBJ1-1	ASSLLAEKNTEAF
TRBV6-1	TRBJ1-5	ASSDSGTEYSNQPQH
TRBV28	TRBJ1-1	ASSPVGKNTEAF
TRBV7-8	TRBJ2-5	ASSLDREETQY
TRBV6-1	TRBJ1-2	ASSELGTGTYGYT
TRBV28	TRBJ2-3	ASSLLVGDTQY
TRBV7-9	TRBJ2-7	ASSLADGSYEQY
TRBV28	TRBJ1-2	ASSERARGTVRYGYT
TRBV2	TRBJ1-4	ASRGTVNNEKLF
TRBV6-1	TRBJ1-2	ASSEWDTYGYT
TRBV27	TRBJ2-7	ASSFGRGRYEQY
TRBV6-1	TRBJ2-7	ASGTDSYEQY
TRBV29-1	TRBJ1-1	SGTGQGSHTEAF